Presented here are 15 T cell receptor beta chains from one specimen sequenced in a study of brain T cells in children with intractable seizures. Sequencing was limited to surgery cases with top T cell transcript signatures in brain tissue. Method: immunoSEQ multiplex PCR; TCRdb's copy keeps in-frame clones and lacks some. The table records 1,500 to 1,900 clones, 83% of them present only once. Specimen: resected brain tissue, collected at surgery. The receptor source for this set is a boy between 10 and 17 years old with focal cortical dysplasia and intractable seizures.

This chain joins TRBV28 and TRBJ2-1; 13 bases fit TRBD2. J gave up 7 bases and V 2 bases, and 2 bases lay outside the gene matches. This CDR3 spans 15 amino acids. Germline V lookup: CDR1 MDHEN, CDR2 SYDVKM. The CDR3: CASSLGTSGANEQFF. CDR3 in DNA: TGTGCCAGCAGTTTAGGGACTAGCGGGGCTAATGAGCAGTTCTTC.

This clone was seen more than once but under ten times. The same CDR3 can be traced to other DNA sequences in this sample. The V and J genes are TRBV9 and TRBJ2-2, with D uncertain. The CDR3 contains 12 residues. Germline values: CDR1 SGDLS, CDR2 YYNGEE. V was clipped by 0 bases and J by 6 bases, with 3 bases between them. CDR3 DNA sequence: TGTGCCAGCAGCGTAGCAGCCGGGGAGCTGTTTTTT. This sequence encodes CASSVAAGELFF.

This rearrangement joins TRBV21-1 to TRBJ2-3; the table's TRBD2 call for D was not verified on the DNA. TRBV21-1 is labeled a pseudogene. The CDR3 has 18 residues. In nucleotides, the CDR3 is TGTGCCAGCGCTAAGGGGGAGACTAGCGGGAGGGCAGGAGATACGCAGTATTTT. It encodes CASAKGETSGRAGDTQYF.

J is TRBJ1-2 and V is TRBV6-5, with D maybe TRBD1 (6 bases). The CDR3 is 14 residues long. Deletions cut 3 bases from V and 4 bases from J, with 12 bases between. CDR1 MNHEY and CDR2 SVGAGI come from the germline V gene. The CDR3 is CASSYAGTPYGYTF. CDR3 coding DNA: TGTGCCAGCAGTTATGCAGGGACACCCTATGGCTACACCTTC.

J is TRBJ2-7 and V is TRBV7-3; D tentatively fits TRBD1 or TRBD2 (6 bases each). CDR1 is SGHTA, CDR2 FQGTGA, per germline. V lost 2 bases and J lost 5, with 16 bases in between. The CDR3 runs to 15 residues. DNA of the CDR3: TGTGCCAGCAGCTTACTGGTTGGGGGGCTCGACGAGCAGTACTTC. Translating it yields CASSLLVGGLDEQYF.

The rearrangement links TRBV19 to TRBJ2-7; TRBD1 matches at 9 bases. The CDR3 consists of 15 residues. CDR1 LNHDA and CDR2 SQIVND come from the germline V gene (reference sequence). The V and J ends lost 6 bases and 3 bases, in that order; junction bases with no gene match: 9. The CDR3 sequence: CASSPSPGQGYEQYF. CDR3 nucleotides: TGTGCCAGTAGCCCCTCTCCGGGACAGGGCTACGAGCAGTACTTC.

This clone occurred a few times. This rearrangement joins TRBV29-1 to TRBJ2-7; a possible D gene is TRBD1 (5 bases). Germline V gene sequence: CDR1 SQVTM, CDR2 ANQGSEA. With 1 base removed from V and 0 bases from J, the gap between germline ends came to 10 bases. The CDR3 consists of 14 residues. The CDR3 reads CSVEGTPFSYEQYF. The CDR3 nucleotides read TGCAGCGTTGAAGGGACACCCTTCTCCTACGAGCAGTACTTC.

The V gene is TRBV6-5, the J gene TRBJ1-3; no reliable D call. CDR3 size: 15 residues. The V end lost 5 bases, the J end lost 0 bases, and 11 bases lay between the germline ends. Looked up from germline, CDR1 is MNHEY and CDR2 is SVGAGI. In nucleotides, the CDR3 is TGTGCCAGCAGTCCCCGGCTCAGCTCTGGAAACACCATATATTTT. It codes for CASSPRLSSGNTIYF.

V is TRBV4-1 and J is TRBJ1-4; TRBD1 agrees at 7 bases. Losses at the gene ends were 3 bases for V and 6 bases for J; bases not matched to a gene: 10. Germline CDR1 reads MGHRA; CDR2 reads YSYEKL. The CDR3 is made up of 16 amino acids. CDR3 protein: CASSHFGRQGYEKLFF. In DNA, the CDR3 is TGCGCCAGCAGCCATTTCGGGAGACAGGGATATGAAAAACTGTTTTTT.

J is TRBJ1-2 and V is TRBV5-1; the D gene is possibly TRBD1 (5 bases). The CDR3 contains 15 residues. The germline V gene encodes CDR1 SGHRS and CDR2 YFSETQ. V was clipped by 5 bases and J by 2 bases, with 16 bases between them. The CDR3 DNA sequence: TGCGCCAGCAGGTACTCCCAGGGTGCAAACTATGGCTACACCTTC. Translation: CASRYSQGANYGYTF.

This chain links TRBV6-1 with TRBJ1-4, with D perhaps TRBD1 (5 bases). Germline V lookup: CDR1 MNHNS, CDR2 SASEGT. Trimming left V 0 bases short and J 2 bases short, with 16 bases between. This CDR3 contains 18 residues. CDR3 protein: CASSEAPLSRATNEKLFF. Written as DNA, the CDR3 is TGTGCCAGCAGTGAAGCCCCCTTATCCAGGGCGACTAATGAAAAACTGTTTTTT.

The chain links TRBV18 to TRBJ1-2, with 7 positions matching TRBD1. CDR3 length equals 15 residues. V shed 2 bases, J shed 6 bases, and the junction held 9 bases outside the gene matches. Germline CDR1 reads KGHSH; CDR2 reads LQKENI. The DNA for the CDR3 is TGTGCCAGCTCACCAGTAGGACAGGTGGGGGATGGCTACACCTTC. This gives the protein CASSPVGQVGDGYTF.

V is TRBV12-3 or TRBV12-4 and J is TRBJ2-7; D might be TRBD1 or TRBD2, each matching 5 bases. V lost 6 bases to trimming and J lost 6 bases, with 15 bases between them. The CDR3 covers 13 residues. The CDR3 region is CASRNQAGAEQYF. In DNA, the CDR3 is TGTGCCAGCAGGAACCAGGCCGGGGCCGAGCAGTACTTC.

V usage is TRBV5-1 and J usage is TRBJ1-4; 8 bases line up with TRBD1. In germline, CDR1 is SGHRS, CDR2 YFSETQ. The length of the CDR3 is 16 residues. V lost 4 bases and J lost 4; bases outside the gene matches: 9. In DNA form, the CDR3 reads TGCGCCAGCAGCCCCGGGACAGGTCGTTTTAATGAAAAACTGTTTTTT. It is translated as CASSPGTGRFNEKLFF.

This chain connects TRBV19 to TRBJ2-2, with D perhaps TRBD2 (6 bases). The CDR3 is 14 residues long. Germline V lookup: CDR1 LNHDA, CDR2 SQIVND (reference sequence). V gave up 7 bases and J gave up 2 bases, with 11 bases separating them. CDR3 nucleotides: TGTGCCAGTATGCGGGGTATCAACACCGGGGAGCTGTTTTTT. Translating gives CASMRGINTGELFF.